Listed below are T cell receptor beta chains from one sample, sequenced in a study of Tregs in tolerant kidney transplant recipients. TCRdb keeps only in-frame clones here, not all; method: immunoSEQ multiplex PCR. The table has more than 75,000 clones, more than 85% seen once. The sample in question was CD4+ T cells from blood, obtained before the transplant. Every receptor here comes from a human donor who received a combined kidney and bone marrow transplant. The CDR3 runs from the conserved cysteine through the conserved F or W. The D gene is left open where the match is weak. Some rows have no size entry. The others give once, few or many, or a class for an expanded clone.

- TRBJ2-1 - 14 TRBV29-1 TGCAGCGTTGAGCGCGGCCTCTCCTACAATGAGCAGTTCTTC CSVERGLSYNEQFF
- TRBJ2-1 once 17 TRBV21-1 TGTGCCAGCAGCACCCCGCGACAGGTTAGCTCCTACAATGAGCAGTTCTTC CASSTPRQVSSYNEQFF
- TRBJ1-2 - 13 TRBV5-1 TGCGCCAGTCTAGGAACGGGAGGGAATGGCTACACCTTC CASLGTGGNGYTF
TRBD2 TRBJ2-7 - 14 TRBV9 TGTGCCAGCAGCCCCGGGACTATTTCCTACGAGCAGTACTTC CASSPGTISYEQYF
- TRBJ2-4 - 16 TRBV7-2 TGTGCCAGCAGCTTGGGTGGGGCTTCGGCCAAAAACATTCAGTACTTC CASSLGGASAKNIQYF
- TRBJ1-5 once 16 TRBV18 TGTGCCAGCTCACCTCGGATCCTTCGGGGTGATCAGCCCCAGCATTTT CASSPRILRGDQPQHF
TRBD2 TRBJ2-3 - 16 TRBV9 TGTGCCAGCAGCGTAGTTGAGGGAGGGCCCCCAGATACGCAGTATTTT CASSVVEGGPPDTQYF
TRBD1 TRBJ1-5 - 13 TRBV7-2 TGTGCCAGCAGCTACTACAGGGGTCAGCCCCAGCATTTT CASSYYRGQPQHF
- TRBJ1-1 - 14 TRBV5-4 TGTGCCAGCAGCTTGTCCGACACAGATTCTGAAGCTTTCTTT CASSLSDTDSEAFF
- TRBJ2-1 - 14 TRBV10-1 TGCGCCAGGACGAGAGGCTTGTCCTACAATGAGCAGTTCTTC CARTRGLSYNEQFF
TRBD1 TRBJ2-5 - 16 TRBV19 TGTGCCAGTAGTGCCCAGGGGACAGGGGTCGGAGAGACCCAGTACTTC CASSAQGTGVGETQYF
- TRBJ2-5 once 14 TRBV7-9 TGTGCCAGCAGCTTAGCGGGGGGAGGAGAGACCCAGTACTTC CASSLAGGGETQYF
- TRBJ2-7 - 13 TRBV18 TGTGCCAGCTCACCCCGGGACACCTACGAGCAGTACTTC CASSPRDTYEQYF
TRBD1 TRBJ2-1 - 16 TRBV5-1 TGCGCCAGCAGCTTAGATGGACAGGCACATTACAATGAGCAGTTCTTC CASSLDGQAHYNEQFF
- TRBJ1-5 - 17 TRBV15 TGTGCCACCAGCAGAGATAAGGGGCAGGGTAGGGATCAGCCCCAGCATTTT CATSRDKGQGRDQPQHF
- TRBJ1-2 - 14 TRBV10-3 TGTGCCACCAATCCGGGACAAAGTTACTATGGCTACACCTTC CATNPGQSYYGYTF
- TRBJ2-1 - 12 TRBV15 TGTGCCACCAGCAGAGTCAGGGATGAGCAGTTCTTC CATSRVRDEQFF
- TRBJ1-2 - 12 TRBV30 TGTGCCTGGAAACAGGGTATCTATGGCTACACCTTC CAWKQGIYGYTF
- TRBJ1-1 - 13 TRBV19 TGTGCCTGTGGGGGCATTGGGGACACTGAAGCTTTCTTT CACGGIGDTEAFF
- TRBJ1-2 - 13 TRBV7-9 TGTGCCAGCAGCTTAGGTACGGGAAATGGCTACACCTTC CASSLGTGNGYTF
TRBD2 TRBJ2-7 - 16 TRBV14 TGTGCCAGCAGCCTCCTCCTATCTAGCGGGAGCTACGAGCAGTACTTC CASSLLLSSGSYEQYF
- TRBJ2-7 - 13 TRBV7-2 TGTGCCAGCAGCTTCACAGGGTCTCACGAGCAGTACTTC CASSFTGSHEQYF
TRBD2 TRBJ2-5 - 16 TRBV4-3 TGCGCCAGCAGCCCGGGTTCGGTAGCGGGGGCGGAGACCCAGTACTTC CASSPGSVAGAETQYF
TRBD1 TRBJ1-2 - 15 TRBV4-1 TGCGCCAGCAGCCCGGGACAGGGAAGTAACTATGGCTACACCTTC CASSPGQGSNYGYTF
TRBD1 TRBJ1-2 - 14 TRBV30 TGTGCCTGGAGTCGGGACAGGGGCACTTATGGCTACACCTTC CAWSRDRGTYGYTF
- TRBJ2-3 - 15 TRBV2 TGTGCCAGCAGCCGTAGCGGAGGATTCGCCGATACGCAGTATTTT CASSRSGGFADTQYF
TRBD1 TRBJ1-3 - 14 TRBV7-2 TGTGCCAGCAGCTTCAGGGGGCTTGGAAACACCATATATTTT CASSFRGLGNTIYF
TRBD2 TRBJ2-1 - 16 TRBV7-2 TGTGCCAGCAGCCCCACGGGGGTAGCGGGAGGCGATGAGCAGTTCTTC CASSPTGVAGGDEQFF
TRBD1 TRBJ2-7 - 15 TRBV5-5 TGTGCCAGCAGCTTGGCCCCAGGGGGTTTTTACGAGCAGTACTTC CASSLAPGGFYEQYF
- TRBJ2-4 once 13 TRBV19 TGTGCCAGTCACAGGGTTGCCAAAAACATTCAGTACTTC CASHRVAKNIQYF
- TRBJ2-1 - 14 TRBV4-2 TGTGCCAGCAGCTTAGCTGAAGTCTACAATGAGCAGTTCTTC CASSLAEVYNEQFF
- TRBJ1-2 - 15 TRBV9 TGTGCCAGCAGCGTCGGGGAGGGCCCAGGGTATGGCTACACCTTC CASSVGEGPGYGYTF
TRBD2 TRBJ2-7 - 14 TRBV28 TGTGCCAGCAGTTTTAGCGGGCCGGGCTACGAGCAGTACTTC CASSFSGPGYEQYF
TRBD2 TRBJ2-5 - 15 TRBV5-1 TGCGCCAGCAGCTTACTGTCTAGCGGGCAGGAGACCCAGTACTTC CASSLLSSGQETQYF
- TRBJ2-7 - 13 TRBV6-7 TGTGCCAGCATTAAACACCTTAACTACGAGCAGTACTTC CASIKHLNYEQYF
TRBD2 TRBJ2-1 - 14 TRBV5-8 TGTGCCAGCAGCTTGGGCGGACTAGTTAATGAGCAGTTCTTC CASSLGGLVNEQFF
- TRBJ2-1 - 13 TRBV7-2 TGTGCCAGCAGCTTGGCCGGGATGAATGAGCAGTTCTTC CASSLAGMNEQFF
TRBD1 TRBJ2-7 - 16 TRBV5-1 TGCGCCAGCAGCCGTTCCCCGGACAGGGCTTTCTACGAGCAGTACTTC CASSRSPDRAFYEQYF
- TRBJ1-5 - 17 TRBV5-3 TGTGCCAGAAGCTTCTTTTTTTTCGACAGATTTGATCCGCCCCAGCATTTT CARSFFFFDRFDPPQHF
TRBD1 TRBJ2-5 - 13 TRBV27 TGTGCCAGCAGGGGACAGGGTAGGCAGACCCAGTACTTC CASRGQGRQTQYF
- TRBJ1-2 - 16 TRBV29-1 TGCAGCGTACTGAAGTTTGGGACATCCATGGGCTATGGCTACACCTTC CSVLKFGTSMGYGYTF
TRBD1 TRBJ2-2 - 16 TRBV5-1 TGCGCCAGCAGCTCGGGACAGGGAGTGCGCACCGGGGAGCTGTTTTTT CASSSGQGVRTGELFF
- TRBJ2-5 few 17 TRBV7-2 TGTGCCAGCAGCTTAGCAAGAGCCACAGGATTCCCAGAGACCCAGTACTTC CASSLARATGFPETQYF
TRBD2 TRBJ2-1 - 15 TRBV7-6 TGTGCCAGCAGCTTAGAGGAACTAGCGGGCAATGAGCAGTTCTTC CASSLEELAGNEQFF
TRBD2 TRBJ2-3 - 17 TRBV19 TGTGCCAGTAGTAGGACTAGCGGGGTTATCTTTGCAGATACGCAGTATTTT CASSRTSGVIFADTQYF
TRBD2 TRBJ2-1 few 16 TRBV2 TGTGCCAGCAGTCGCCCTACTAGCGGGGGGGCTAAGGAGCAGTTCTTC CASSRPTSGGAKEQFF
- TRBJ2-7 once 16 TRBV18 TGTGCCAGCTCACCACCGATTACAGGAGCCTCCTACGAGCAGTACTTC CASSPPITGASYEQYF
- TRBJ1-1 - 16 TRBV19 TGTGCCAGCCAAATCTACCGGGGAAGGAGAGACACTGAAGCTTTCTTT CASQIYRGRRDTEAFF
TRBD2 TRBJ2-2 - 16 TRBV2 TGTGCCAGCAGTGAATTGCGCCTAGCGGGTACCGGGGAGCTGTTTTTT CASSELRLAGTGELFF
TRBD1 TRBJ1-1 - 15 TRBV5-4 TGTGCCAGCAGCTTGAGACCTATAGGACAGGGTGAAGCTTTCTTT CASSLRPIGQGEAFF
TRBD2 TRBJ2-7 - 16 TRBV19 TGTGCCAGTAGCCCGGGACTAGGCGGTGGGTCCTACGAGCAGTACTTC CASSPGLGGGSYEQYF
- TRBJ1-2 - 13 TRBV5-1 TGCGCCAGCAGCTTGCAGGGGAGCGATGGCTACACCTTC CASSLQGSDGYTF
TRBD1 TRBJ2-2 - 16 TRBV7-3 TGTGCCAGCAGCGTCCCCGGGACAGGGTTGGCCGGGGAGCTGTTTTTT CASSVPGTGLAGELFF
TRBD1 TRBJ1-4 - 14 TRBV5-4 TGTGCCAGCAGCCGACAGGGGTTAGGAGAAAAACTGTTTTTT CASSRQGLGEKLFF
- TRBJ2-6 - 15 TRBV6-5 TGTGCCAGCAGGGGACATCCCTCTGGGGCCAACGTCCTGACTTTC CASRGHPSGANVLTF